A single sample gave rise to the 13 T cell receptor beta chains below, sequenced in a study of human T cells and chemical hapten exposure. Specified time point: patch test 1, 2 weeks after DPC sensitization. Treatment denoted: therapeutic diphenylcyclopropenone sensitization with weekly scalp DPC. One entry per CDR3 protein, called by TCRdb with MiXCR from the RACE reads. Seen here are about 360,000 distinct CDR3 sequences, approximately 6.3% observed once, and the top ten hold around 8.4%. The sample here was whole blood, taken in connection with sensitization to the hapten diphenylcyclopropenone (DPC). Receptor source: a young woman with alopecia areata. Some clones in this sample may be carry-over from other donors' samples.

This clonotype has just a few counts. The chain uses TRBV3-1 and TRBJ1-1; D is unclear. The germline gives CDR1 LGHDT, CDR2 YNNKEL (reference sequence). This CDR3 comprises 13 residues. Deletions cut 3 bases from V and 10 bases from J, with 15 bases between. The CDR3: CASSHEGRTGAFF. The CDR3 bases are TGTGCCAGCAGCCATGAGGGTCGGACGGGAGCTTTCTTT.

This clonotype was detected only a few times. V usage is TRBV6-2 or TRBV6-3 and J usage is TRBJ2-4, with 10 bases identical to TRBD1. The ends lost 6 bases at V and 5 bases at J; junction bases unmatched: 7. Germline V gene data show CDR1 as MNHEY and CDR2 as SVGEGT. The CDR3 is 15 amino acids. CDR3 nucleotides: TGTGCCAGCAGGAAGACAGGGGGCGTGGAAAACATTCAGTACTTC. Its protein product is CASRKTGGVENIQYF.

This clonotype was picked up many times. This chain uses TRBV29-1 with TRBJ2-2; 10 nucleotides agree with TRBD1. The CDR3 loop spans 14 amino acids. V lost 6 bases, J lost 2 bases, and 3 bases stayed unmatched. Germline V gene lookup returns CDR1 SQVTM and CDR2 ANQGSEA. The CDR3 DNA follows: TGCAGCGTGCGGGACAGGGGTAACACCGGGGAGCTGTTTTTT. Encoded protein: CSVRDRGNTGELFF.

This clonotype was seen repeatedly, ten times or more. V is TRBV10-3 and J is TRBJ1-6; 10 bases agree with TRBD1. The CDR3 is 15 residues long. Germline CDR1 and CDR2: ENHRY and SYGVKD. After removal of 0 bases from V and 7 bases from J, the junction contained 0 bases not matched to a gene. This CDR3 is CAISESGQGNSPLHF. The CDR3 DNA follows: TGTGCCATCAGTGAGTCGGGACAGGGGAATTCACCCCTCCACTTT.

This clonotype has ten or more counts. This chain connects TRBV7-9 to TRBJ1-1; TRBD1 is a possible D gene (5 bases). Germline loops: CDR1 SEHNR, CDR2 FQNEAQ (reference sequence). V was cut by 4 bases and J by 5 bases, with 8 bases left in between. CDR3 size: 12 residues. CDR3 amino acids: CASSSPGTEAFF. CDR3 DNA sequence: TGTGCCAGCAGCTCCCCAGGGACTGAAGCTTTCTTT.

This clonotype appeared many times. The V call is TRBV6-1, the J call TRBJ2-1; 7 bases match TRBD2. Germline loops: CDR1 MNHNS, CDR2 SASEGT. The CDR3 is 16 amino acids. V trimming: 1 base; J trimming: 1 base; junction bases outside the gene matches: 4. The CDR3 sequence is CASSEVSGASYNEQFF. CDR3 nucleotide sequence: TGTGCCAGCAGTGAAGTAAGCGGGGCTTCCTACAATGAGCAGTTCTTC.

This clonotype was counted between two and nine times. The chain uses TRBV11-2 and TRBJ1-2; tentatively, D is TRBD1 (5 bases). The CDR3 consists of 14 residues. Per germline, CDR1 SGHAT and CDR2 FQNNGV. Trimming removed 0 bases from V and 4 bases from J, with 9 bases in between. The CDR3 DNA reads TGTGCCAGCAGCTTAGATACAGGCACCTATGGCTACACCTTC. This codes for CASSLDTGTYGYTF.

The chain couples TRBV28 to TRBJ2-4, with no clear D. Deletions cut 3 bases from V and 0 bases from J, with 12 bases between. The CDR3 has 16 residues. From germline, CDR1 is MDHEN and CDR2 SYDVKM. The CDR3: CASSLSGELAKNIQYF. In nucleotides, the CDR3 is TGTGCCAGCAGTTTGTCCGGAGAACTAGCCAAAAACATTCAGTACTTC.

Remarks on this clonotype: As the CDR3 is not closed by the conserved phenylalanine or tryptophan, this likely results from a read error. It is unclear where the CDR3 begins or ends on the DNA, so no DNA is shown, and the CDR3 is as TCRdb lists it. CDR3 region: CASSPGTGGVSA. The genes are TRBV7-9 and TRBJ2-1; TRBD1, as called in the table, went unchecked against the DNA. The germline gives CDR1 SEHNR, CDR2 FQNEAQ (reference sequence). The CDR3 spans 12 amino acids, including both terminal residues.

A few counts support this clonotype. The gene calls are TRBV7-2 and TRBJ1-5; D unclear. V shed 5 bases and J shed 7 bases, with 9 bases lying between them. Germline V gives CDR1 SGHTA, CDR2 FQGNSA. This CDR3 has 12 amino acids. The CDR3 nucleotides are TGTGCCAGCAGCCGACACCCACAGCCCCAGCATTTT. Translation gives CASSRHPQPQHF.

The rearrangement joins TRBV10-3 to TRBJ2-5; perhaps TRBD2 as D (5 bases). V was shortened by 2 bases and J by 1 base, with 5 bases between the two germline ends. CDR3 length: 13 amino acids. Germline CDR1 is ENHRY and CDR2 is SYGVKD. CDR3 in DNA: TGTGCCATCAGTGAGGGGAGCCAAGAGACCCAGTACTTC. Its translation: CAISEGSQETQYF.

This sequence joins TRBV3-1 and TRBJ2-3, with TRBD2 identical over 9 bases. Germline loops: CDR1 LGHDT, CDR2 YNNKEL (reference sequence). Trimming removed 1 base from V and 2 bases from J; junction bases left unmatched: 4. This CDR3 region has 16 residues. The CDR3 sequence is CASSQGASGTTDTQYF. CDR3 DNA: TGTGCCAGCAGCCAAGGGGCTAGCGGGACCACAGATACGCAGTATTTT.

This clonotype was detected only a few times. V usage is TRBV20-1 and J usage is TRBJ1-5, with D maybe TRBD1 (6 bases). Per germline, CDR1 DFQATT and CDR2 SNEGSKA (reference sequence). The CDR3 sequence is 14 residues long. Trimming cost V 7 bases and J 1 base, with 14 bases left between them. CDR3 bases: TGCAGTGGTGCAGGGGATCGCAGCAATCAGCCCCAGCATTTT. Protein: CSGAGDRSNQPQHF.